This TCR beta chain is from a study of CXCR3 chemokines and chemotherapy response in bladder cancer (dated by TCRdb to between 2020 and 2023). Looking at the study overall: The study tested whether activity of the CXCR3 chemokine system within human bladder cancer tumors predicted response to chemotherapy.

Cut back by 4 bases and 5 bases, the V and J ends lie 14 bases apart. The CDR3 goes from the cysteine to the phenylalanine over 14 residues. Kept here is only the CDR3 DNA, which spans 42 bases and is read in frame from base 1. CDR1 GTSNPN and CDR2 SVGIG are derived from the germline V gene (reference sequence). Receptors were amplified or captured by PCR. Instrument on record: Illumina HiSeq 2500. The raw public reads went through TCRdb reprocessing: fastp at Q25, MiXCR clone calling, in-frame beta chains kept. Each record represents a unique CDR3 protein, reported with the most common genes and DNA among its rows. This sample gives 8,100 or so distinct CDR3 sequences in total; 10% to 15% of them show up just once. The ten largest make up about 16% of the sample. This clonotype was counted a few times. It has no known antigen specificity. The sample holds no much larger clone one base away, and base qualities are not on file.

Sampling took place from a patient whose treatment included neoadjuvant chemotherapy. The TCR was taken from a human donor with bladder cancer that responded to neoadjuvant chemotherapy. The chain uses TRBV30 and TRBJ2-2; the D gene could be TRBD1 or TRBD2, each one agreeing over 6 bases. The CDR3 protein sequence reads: CAWILTGATGELFF. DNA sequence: TGTGCCTGGATCCTAACGGGGGCGACCGGGGAGCTGTTTTTT. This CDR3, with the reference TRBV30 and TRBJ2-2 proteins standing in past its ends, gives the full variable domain SQTIHQWPATLVQPVGSPLSLECTVEGTSNPNLYWYRQAAGRGLQLLFYSVGIGQISSEVPQNLSASRPQDRQFILSSKKLLLSDSGFYLCAWILTGATGELFFGEGSRLTVL.